These 21 T cell receptor beta chains were all obtained from the same sample, sequenced in a study of cytomegalovirus exposure and HLA in healthy donors. The PCR was carried out with 60 Vbeta primers and 13 Jbeta primers. Data came from immunoSEQ multiplex PCR; TCRdb stores just in-frame clones and leaves some out. The sample gives around 170,000 clones, around 80% of which show up once; around 1.5% is in the top ten. The material sequenced was PBMCs. These receptors all come from a man between 40 and 49 years old in good health and CMV-seronegative.

The chain uses TRBV10-2 and TRBJ2-4; 13 bases fit TRBD2. The V segment lost 3 bases and the J segment 1 base; nucleotides outside the gene matches: 6. This CDR3 contains 18 residues. Germline V gene data show CDR1 as WSHSY and CDR2 as SAAADI. Here the CDR3 reads CASSELAGGPGAKNIQYF. In DNA form, the CDR3 reads TGCGCCAGCAGTGAACTAGCGGGAGGGCCCGGGGCCAAAAACATTCAGTACTTC.

V and J are TRBV13 and TRBJ2-1; 9 bases fit TRBD1. The CDR3 has 13 residues. The germline V gene encodes CDR1 PRHDT and CDR2 FYEKMQ (reference sequence). With V trimmed by 5 bases and J by 5 bases, 1 base remained unmatched. CDR3 residues: CASSTGGNNEQFF. The CDR3 DNA sequence: TGTGCCAGCAGCACAGGGGGCAACAATGAGCAGTTCTTC. The whole variable domain, filled in from reference TRBV13 and TRBJ2-1, reads AAGVIQSPRHLIKEKRETATLKCYPIPRHDTVYWYQQGPGQDPQFLISFYEKMQSDKGSIPDRFSAQQFSDYHSELNMSSLELGDSALYFCASSTGGNNEQFFGPGTRLTVL.

The chain couples TRBV7-9 to TRBJ1-2; TRBD1 is a possible D gene (6 bases). CDR3 length: 14 amino acids. In germline, CDR1 is SEHNR, CDR2 FQNEAQ (reference sequence). The V end lost 2 bases, the J end lost 8 bases, and 15 bases lay between the germline ends. CDR3 nucleotide sequence: TGTGCCAGCAGCTTACTGGGGGGGGCGACCGGCTACACCTTC. This encodes CASSLLGGATGYTF.

The chain links TRBV29-1 to TRBJ2-5; possibly TRBD1 for D (5 bases). The CDR3 is 12 residues long. The V end was cut by 3 bases, the J end by 4 bases, with 9 bases between. CDR1 and CDR2 (germline): SQVTM, ANQGSEA. The CDR3 DNA follows: TGCAGCGTTGAGACAGACGTAGAGACCCAGTACTTC. As protein: CSVETDVETQYF.

This CDR3 is CASSLLSSGQETQYF. The CDR3 coding sequence is TGCGCCAGCAGCTTGTTATCCTCGGGCCAAGAGACCCAGTACTTC. V and J are TRBV5-1 and TRBJ2-5; D gene unclear. With 1 base removed from V and 1 base from J, the gap between germline ends came to 11 bases. The length of the CDR3 is 15 residues. Germline CDR1 SGHRS, CDR2 YFSETQ.

The V and J genes are TRBV2 and TRBJ2-3; D is perhaps TRBD1 (6 bases). There are 15 residues in the CDR3. The V gene's germline CDR1 is SNHLY and CDR2 FYNNEI. V was cut by 7 bases and J by 1 base, with 15 bases left in between. The chain's CDR3 is CASNPGVGGTDTQYF. Written as DNA, the CDR3 is TGTGCCAGCAACCCAGGGGTAGGTGGCACAGATACGCAGTATTTT.

The V call is TRBV6-5, the J call TRBJ2-3; D might be TRBD2 (6 bases). The V end lost 2 bases, the J end lost 6 bases, and 9 bases lay between the germline ends. The CDR3 totals 13 residues. CDR1 and CDR2 from the germline V gene are MNHEY and SVGAGI. CDR3 protein: CASSYGGKDTQYF. CDR3 nucleotide sequence: TGTGCCAGCAGTTACGGAGGGAAGGATACGCAGTATTTT.

The chain carries TRBV6-1 and TRBJ1-1, with unresolved D. The CDR3 sequence is 15 residues long. Trimming removed 1 base from V and 4 bases from J, with 13 bases in between. From germline, CDR1 is MNHNS and CDR2 SASEGT. As DNA, the CDR3 is TGTGCCAGCAGTGAAGTGATAAGAGGCCGCACTGAAGCTTTCTTT. Translating gives CASSEVIRGRTEAFF.

The chain is built from TRBV7-9 and TRBJ2-1; 9 nucleotides align to TRBD2. The V and J ends lost 6 bases and 9 bases, in that order; junction bases with no gene match: 24. The germline gives CDR1 SEHNR, CDR2 FQNEAQ (reference sequence). The CDR3 has 19 amino acids. CDR3 region: CASSSLGGRADGSWAEQFF. Here the CDR3 DNA reads TGTGCCAGCAGTTCTCTAGGCGGGAGGGCCGATGGTTCTTGGGCTGAGCAGTTCTTC.

The chain carries TRBV18 and TRBJ2-1; TRBD2 agrees at 7 bases. Trimming cost V 0 bases and J 3 bases; bases outside gene matches: 2. The CDR3 spans 15 residues. Germline V gene lookup returns CDR1 KGHSH and CDR2 LQKENI. The CDR3 reads CASSPPGTNYNEQFF. CDR3 nucleotides: TGTGCCAGCTCACCACCCGGGACTAACTACAATGAGCAGTTCTTC.

This clone was seen a single time. The J gene is TRBJ2-3, the V gene TRBV4-2, with a tentative D call TRBD2 (5 bases). In germline, CDR1 is LGHNA, CDR2 YNFKEQ. Trimming left V 2 bases short and J 1 base short, with 13 bases between. The CDR3 is made up of 16 amino acids. This CDR3 is CASSQPDYLRTDTQYF. CDR3 DNA: TGTGCCAGCAGCCAACCCGACTACCTACGCACAGATACGCAGTATTTT.

This chain joins TRBV9 and TRBJ2-7; D uncertain. The V gene's germline CDR1 is SGDLS and CDR2 YYNGEE. Trimming stripped 0 bases from V and 0 bases from J, with 7 bases between. The CDR3 runs 14 residues. DNA for the CDR3: TGTGCCAGCAGCGTAGATAGCCCCTCCTACGAGCAGTACGTC. The encoded protein is CASSVDSPSYEQYV.

V gene TRBV30 combines with J gene TRBJ1-1, with 7 bases identical to TRBD1. This CDR3 has 11 amino acids. V gave up 3 bases and J gave up 7 bases; unmatched junction bases: 2. From germline, CDR1 is GTSNPN and CDR2 SVGIG (reference sequence). The CDR3 DNA is TGTGCCTGGAGGCGACAGGGTGAAGCTTTCTTT. Its protein product is CAWRRQGEAFF.

The V and J genes are TRBV6-5 and TRBJ1-2, with D uncertain. There are 15 residues in the CDR3. Between the trimmed V and J ends, which lost 5 bases and 4 bases, there was a span of 17 bases. The germline V gene encodes CDR1 MNHEY and CDR2 SVGAGI. CDR3 amino acids: CASSLGPGGGYGYTF. CDR3 DNA sequence: TGTGCCAGCAGTCTAGGCCCTGGCGGTGGCTATGGCTACACCTTC.

In its sample, this clone is large. The CDR3 nucleotides are TGTGCCAGCAGCCCTCCCGGGGCGGGAGCGAGGGAGCAGTACTTC. This translates into CASSPPGAGAREQYF. The chain is built from TRBV7-6 and TRBJ2-7; 7 bases agree with TRBD2. V shed 5 bases and J 7 bases; nucleotides not matched to a gene: 14. This CDR3 has 15 residues. Germline loops: CDR1 SGHVS, CDR2 FNYEAQ.

V gene TRBV7-9 combines with J gene TRBJ2-7; the D gene is possibly TRBD1 (5 bases). In germline, CDR1 is SEHNR, CDR2 FQNEAQ (reference sequence). The CDR3 covers 15 residues. The CDR3 DNA is TGTGCAGGGGCCAGGACACCTCAGAGCTCCTACGAGCAGTACTTC. This gives the protein CAGARTPQSSYEQYF.

The rearrangement uses TRBV7-9 and TRBJ2-3, with a weak D call TRBD1 (6 bases). V lost 3 bases, J lost 2 bases, and 9 bases lay in between. In germline, CDR1 is SEHNR, CDR2 FQNEAQ (reference sequence). The CDR3 spans 14 residues. The CDR3 DNA follows: TGTGCCAGCAGCTTTGGACAGTCCACAGATACGCAGTATTTT. It codes for CASSFGQSTDTQYF.

J is TRBJ2-7 and V is TRBV2; 7 bases map to TRBD2. Germline V gene data show CDR1 as SNHLY and CDR2 as FYNNEI. This CDR3 contains 15 residues. J lost 3 bases, V lost 3 bases, and 8 bases had no gene match. The CDR3 reads CASSEGGAGYYEQYF. The CDR3 DNA reads as TGTGCCAGCAGTGAGGGAGGGGCCGGCTACTACGAGCAGTACTTC.

The chain links TRBV14 to TRBJ2-2; TRBD2 matches 10 bases. This CDR3 is built from 17 residues. The germline gives CDR1 SGHDN, CDR2 FVKESK. V dropped 3 bases and J dropped 5; count of bases not matched to a gene: 9. CDR3 DNA: TGTGCCAGCAGCCAGAACCTAGCGGGAGTATATACCGGGGAGCTGTTTTTT. This encodes CASSQNLAGVYTGELFF.

The chain couples TRBV30 to TRBJ2-1; D is ambiguous. Per the germline V gene, CDR1 is GTSNPN and CDR2 is SVGIG (reference sequence). The CDR3 covers 15 residues. V shed 2 bases and J shed 0 bases, with 11 bases lying between them. CDR3 nucleotides: TGTGCCTGGAGTCCGAGGCTAGTCTCCTACAATGAGCAGTTCTTC. Translating gives CAWSPRLVSYNEQFF.

This clone was recorded once. V is TRBV7-2 and J is TRBJ2-7; TRBD2 matches 8 bases. The CDR3 loop spans 15 amino acids. The ends lost 4 bases at V and 1 base at J; junction bases unmatched: 6. Germline CDR1 is SGHTA and CDR2 is FQGNSA. CDR3: CASSSTSGPSYEQYV. CDR3 DNA: TGTGCCAGCAGCTCCACTAGCGGTCCTTCCTACGAGCAGTACGTC.